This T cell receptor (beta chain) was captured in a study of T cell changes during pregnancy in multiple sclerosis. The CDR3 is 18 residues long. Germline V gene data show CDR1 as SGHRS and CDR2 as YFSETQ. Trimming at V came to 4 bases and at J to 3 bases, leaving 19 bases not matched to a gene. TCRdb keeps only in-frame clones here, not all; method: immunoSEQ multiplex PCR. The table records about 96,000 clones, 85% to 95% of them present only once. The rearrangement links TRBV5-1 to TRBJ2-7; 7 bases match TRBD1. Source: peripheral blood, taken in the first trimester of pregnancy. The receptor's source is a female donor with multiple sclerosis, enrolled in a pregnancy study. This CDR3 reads CASSKQVGTATTDYEQYF. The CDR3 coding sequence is TGCGCCAGCAGCAAACAGGTAGGGACAGCAACTACAGACTACGAGCAGTACTTC.